This TCR beta chain was documented in a study of Graves' ophthalmopathy and Graves' hyperthyroidism. From RNA, the CDR3 regions of TCR beta chains were amplified and sequenced. HTBI primers primed a first-round RT-PCR, and a second-round multiplex PCR followed. TCRdb recomputed calls from the multiplex PCR reads with MiXCR, one row per CDR3 protein. Seen here are 35,000 to 45,000 distinct CDR3 sequences, roughly 52% observed once, and the top ten hold roughly 26%. This clonotype has at least ten counts. The CDR3 has 13 residues. V lost 3 bases to trimming and J lost 3 bases, with 9 bases between them. CDR1 is MDHEN, CDR2 SYDVKM, per germline.

The gene calls are TRBV28 and TRBJ2-7; TRBD2 might be the D (6 bases). The sample taken for sequencing was peripheral blood. This receptor was identified in an adult woman with stable Graves' hyperthyroidism. The CDR3 sequence is CASSFGTYYEQYF. CDR3 DNA: TGTGCCAGCAGTTTCGGGACTTACTACGAGCAGTACTTC.